This TCR beta chain was obtained from a study of T cell responses to AZD1222 COVID-19 vaccine. Notes on the study in general: White British people made up most donors, females outnumbered males, and clonal diversity was possibly underestimated.

TCRdb's table, derived via immunoSEQ multiplex PCR, lists solely in-frame clones and lacks some. Among 140,000 to 150,000 clones listed, around 90% were seen once. Trimming cost V 5 bases and J 2 bases, with 10 bases left between them. This CDR3 comprises 13 residues. CDR1 is KGHSH, CDR2 LQKENI, per germline. In the case of this clone: The antigen is unknown.

The sequences come from peripheral blood, collected 28 days after the second dose of the MenACWY control vaccine. This clonotype originated in an adult who received the MenACWY meningococcal vaccine as a control. This rearrangement joins TRBV18 to TRBJ2-7, with D unresolved. Here the CDR3 DNA reads TGTGCCAGCTCATCCCTCGCGGCCTACGAGCAGTACTTC. Encoded protein: CASSSLAAYEQYF.